Detailed here is one T cell receptor beta chain. This entry is derived from a study of blood T cell repertoires in COVID-19. Study-level information: Both acute and convalescent COVID-19 samples were obtained from the United States, Italy and Spain.

In the original workflow: From reference gene primer amplification, estimates of nucleated cell counts were derived. Generated by immunoSEQ multiplex PCR, the TCRdb table keeps only in-frame clones and is missing some. The DNA was the basis for D and trimming; V, J and clone size are from that table. The sample includes about 170,000 clones, around 85% of them seen just once. Germline CDR1 KGHSH, CDR2 LQKENI. The V end was cut by 3 bases, the J end by 9 bases, with 14 bases between. This CDR3 is 14 amino acids long. Seattle patient enrollment occurred during active infection, with longitudinal follow-up thereafter.

The receptor comes from a woman of 80 years or more with COVID-19, enrolled during active disease. The chain employs TRBV18 and TRBJ2-2; perhaps TRBD2 as D (6 bases). Sequencing used peripheral blood. The CDR3 protein is CASSPGGLDRELFF. CDR3 bases: TGTGCCAGCTCACCGGGGGGACTCGACCGGGAGCTGTTTTTT.